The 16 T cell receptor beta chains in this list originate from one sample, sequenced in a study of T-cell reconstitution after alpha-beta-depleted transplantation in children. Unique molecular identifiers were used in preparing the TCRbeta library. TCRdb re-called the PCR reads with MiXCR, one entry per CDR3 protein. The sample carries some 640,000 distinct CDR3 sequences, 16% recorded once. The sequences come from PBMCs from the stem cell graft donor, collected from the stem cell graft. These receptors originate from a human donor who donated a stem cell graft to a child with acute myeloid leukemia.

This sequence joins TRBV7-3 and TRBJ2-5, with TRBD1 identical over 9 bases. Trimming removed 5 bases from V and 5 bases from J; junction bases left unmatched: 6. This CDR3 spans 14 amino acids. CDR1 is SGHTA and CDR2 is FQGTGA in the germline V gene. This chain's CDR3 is CASSTTGGRETQYF. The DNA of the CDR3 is TGTGCCAGCAGCACCACAGGGGGCCGCGAGACCCAGTACTTC.

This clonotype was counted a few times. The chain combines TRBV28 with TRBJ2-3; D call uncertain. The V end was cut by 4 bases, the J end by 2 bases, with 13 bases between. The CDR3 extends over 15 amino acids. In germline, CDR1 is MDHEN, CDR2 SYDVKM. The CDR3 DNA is TGTGCCAGCAGTTACACCGGGCCGCTCACAGATACGCAGTATTTT. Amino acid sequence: CASSYTGPLTDTQYF. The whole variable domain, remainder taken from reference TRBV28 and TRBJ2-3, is DVKVTQSSRYLVKRTGEKVFLECVQDMDHENMFWYRQDPGLGLRLIYFSYDVKMKEKGDIPEGYSVSREKKERFSLILESASTNQTSMYLCASSYTGPLTDTQYFGPGTRLTVL.

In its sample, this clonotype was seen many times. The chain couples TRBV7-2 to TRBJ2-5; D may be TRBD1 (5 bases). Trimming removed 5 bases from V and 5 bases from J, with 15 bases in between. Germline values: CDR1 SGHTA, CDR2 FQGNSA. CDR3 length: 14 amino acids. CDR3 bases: TGTGCCAGCAGCCGTTTCGGGTCAGGGGAGACCCAGTACTTC. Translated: CASSRFGSGETQYF.

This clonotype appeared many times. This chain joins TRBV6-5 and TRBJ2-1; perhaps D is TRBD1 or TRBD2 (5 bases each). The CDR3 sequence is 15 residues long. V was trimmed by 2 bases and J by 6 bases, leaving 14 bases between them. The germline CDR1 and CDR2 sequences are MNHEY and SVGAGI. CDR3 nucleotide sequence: TGTGCCAGCAGTTACACCCTAGGTGGGGGCAATGAGCAGTTCTTC. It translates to CASSYTLGGGNEQFF.

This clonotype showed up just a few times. The chain's CDR3 is CASSLGPIPTDTQYF. The CDR3 coding sequence is TGTGCCAGCAGCTTAGGGCCAATCCCCACAGATACGCAGTATTTT. J is TRBJ2-3 and V is TRBV7-2; no clear D gene. The CDR3 loop spans 15 amino acids. V was cut by 1 base and J by 2 bases, with 10 bases left in between. In germline, CDR1 is SGHTA, CDR2 FQGNSA.

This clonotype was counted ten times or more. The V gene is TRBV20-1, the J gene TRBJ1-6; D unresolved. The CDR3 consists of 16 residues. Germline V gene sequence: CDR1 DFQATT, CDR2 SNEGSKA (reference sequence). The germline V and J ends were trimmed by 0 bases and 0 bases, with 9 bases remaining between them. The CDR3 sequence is CSARDRVSSYNSPLHF. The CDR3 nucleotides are TGCAGTGCTAGAGATAGGGTGAGCTCCTATAATTCACCCCTCCACTTT.

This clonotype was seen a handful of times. Here the CDR3 DNA reads TGCAGTGCTGGGAGGGGGCTCGGCACTGAAGCTTTCTTT. Its translation: CSAGRGLGTEAFF. The V gene is TRBV20-1, the J gene TRBJ1-1; 7 nucleotides line up with TRBD1. The CDR3 extends over 13 amino acids. After removal of 5 bases from V and 4 bases from J, the junction contained 7 bases not matched to a gene. The germline CDR1 and CDR2 sequences are DFQATT and SNEGSKA (reference sequence).

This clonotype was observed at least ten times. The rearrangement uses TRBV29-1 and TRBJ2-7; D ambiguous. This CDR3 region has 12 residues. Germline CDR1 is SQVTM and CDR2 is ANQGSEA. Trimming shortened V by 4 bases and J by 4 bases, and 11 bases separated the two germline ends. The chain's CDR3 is CSVVVHQYEQYF. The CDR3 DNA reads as TGCAGCGTTGTTGTCCATCAATACGAGCAGTACTTC.

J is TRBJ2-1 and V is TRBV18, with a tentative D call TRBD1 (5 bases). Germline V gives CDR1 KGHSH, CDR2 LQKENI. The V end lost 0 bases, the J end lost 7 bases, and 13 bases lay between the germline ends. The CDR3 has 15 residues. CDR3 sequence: CASSPPGQGPNEQFF. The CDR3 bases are TGTGCCAGCTCACCACCGGGCCAGGGTCCAAATGAGCAGTTCTTC.

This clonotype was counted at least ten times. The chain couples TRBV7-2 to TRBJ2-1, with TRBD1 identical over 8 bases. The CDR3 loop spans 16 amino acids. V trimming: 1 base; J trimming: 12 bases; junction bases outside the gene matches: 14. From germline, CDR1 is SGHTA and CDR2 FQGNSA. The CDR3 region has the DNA TGTGCCAGCAGCTTAGTCCGGCAGGGGGCCGCATTTGGGCAGTTCTTC. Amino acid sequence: CASSLVRQGAAFGQFF.

The CDR3 protein is CASSWGGDRNEKLFF. In nucleotides, the CDR3 is TGCGCCAGCAGCTGGGGAGGGGACAGAAATGAAAAACTGTTTTTT. V usage is TRBV5-1 and J usage is TRBJ1-4; TRBD1 agrees at 7 bases. The ends lost 3 bases at V and 5 bases at J; junction bases unmatched: 7. The germline gives CDR1 SGHRS, CDR2 YFSETQ. The CDR3 length is 15 residues.

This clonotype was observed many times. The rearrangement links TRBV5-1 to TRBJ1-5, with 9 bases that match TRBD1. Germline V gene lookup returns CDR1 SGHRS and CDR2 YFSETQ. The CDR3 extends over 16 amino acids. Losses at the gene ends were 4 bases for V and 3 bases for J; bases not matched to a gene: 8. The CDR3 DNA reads TGCGCCAGCAGCCCCGGGGACAGGGACAACAATCAGCCCCAGCATTTT. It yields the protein CASSPGDRDNNQPQHF.

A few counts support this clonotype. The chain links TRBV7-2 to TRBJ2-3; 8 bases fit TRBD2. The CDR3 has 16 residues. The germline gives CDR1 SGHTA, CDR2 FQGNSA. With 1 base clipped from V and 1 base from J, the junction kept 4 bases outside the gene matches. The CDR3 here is CASSLEAGVGTDTQYF. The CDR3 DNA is TGTGCCAGCAGCTTAGAAGCGGGGGTAGGCACAGATACGCAGTATTTT.

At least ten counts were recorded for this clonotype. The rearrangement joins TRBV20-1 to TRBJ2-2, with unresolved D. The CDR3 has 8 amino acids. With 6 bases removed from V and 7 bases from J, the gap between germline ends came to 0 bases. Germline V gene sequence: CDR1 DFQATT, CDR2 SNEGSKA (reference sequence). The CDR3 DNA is TGCAGTGCCGGGGAGCTGTTTTTT. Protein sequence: CSAGELFF.

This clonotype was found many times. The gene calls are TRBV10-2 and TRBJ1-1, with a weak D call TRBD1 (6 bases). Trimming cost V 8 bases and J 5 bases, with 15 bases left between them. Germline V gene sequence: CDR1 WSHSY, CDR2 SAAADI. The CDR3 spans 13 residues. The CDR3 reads CASLQGFGTEAFF. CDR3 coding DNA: TGCGCCAGCTTACAGGGTTTCGGGACTGAAGCTTTCTTT.

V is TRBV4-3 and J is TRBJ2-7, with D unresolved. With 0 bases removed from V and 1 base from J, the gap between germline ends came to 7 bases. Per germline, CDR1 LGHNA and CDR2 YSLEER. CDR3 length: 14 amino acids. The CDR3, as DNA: TGCGCCAGCAGCCAAGATCTAGTATCCTACGAGCAGTACTTC. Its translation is CASSQDLVSYEQYF.